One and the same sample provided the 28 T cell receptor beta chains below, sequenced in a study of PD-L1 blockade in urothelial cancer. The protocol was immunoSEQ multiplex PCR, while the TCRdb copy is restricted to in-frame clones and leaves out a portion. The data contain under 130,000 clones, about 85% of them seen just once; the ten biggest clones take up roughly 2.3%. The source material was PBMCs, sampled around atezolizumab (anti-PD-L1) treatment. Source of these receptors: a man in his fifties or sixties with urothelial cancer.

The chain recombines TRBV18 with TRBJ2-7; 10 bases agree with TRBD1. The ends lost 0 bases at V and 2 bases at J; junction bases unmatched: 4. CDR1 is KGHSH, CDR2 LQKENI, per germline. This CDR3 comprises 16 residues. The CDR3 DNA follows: TGTGCCAGCTCACCACCCACCGGGACAGGGGCCTACGAGCAGTACTTC. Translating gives CASSPPTGTGAYEQYF.

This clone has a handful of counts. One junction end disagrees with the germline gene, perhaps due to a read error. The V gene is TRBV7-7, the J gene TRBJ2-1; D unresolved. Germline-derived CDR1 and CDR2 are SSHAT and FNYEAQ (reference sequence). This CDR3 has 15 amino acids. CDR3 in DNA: TGTGCTAGCATTAGCCCGATCCCGGCGGACAATGAGCAGTTCTTC. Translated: CASISPIPADNEQFF.

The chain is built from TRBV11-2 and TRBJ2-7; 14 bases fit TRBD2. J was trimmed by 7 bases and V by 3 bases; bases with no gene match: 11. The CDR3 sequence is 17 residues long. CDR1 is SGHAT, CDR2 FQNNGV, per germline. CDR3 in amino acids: CASSLGLAGVGSGEQYF. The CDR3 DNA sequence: TGTGCCAGCAGCTTGGGACTAGCGGGAGTTGGCTCGGGGGAGCAGTACTTC.

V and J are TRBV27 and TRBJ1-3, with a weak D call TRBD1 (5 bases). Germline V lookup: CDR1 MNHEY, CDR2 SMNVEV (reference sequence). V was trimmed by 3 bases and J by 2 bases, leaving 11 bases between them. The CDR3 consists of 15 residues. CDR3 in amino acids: CASSLVGQAGNTIYF. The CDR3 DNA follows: TGTGCCAGCAGTTTGGTAGGACAAGCTGGAAACACCATATATTTT.

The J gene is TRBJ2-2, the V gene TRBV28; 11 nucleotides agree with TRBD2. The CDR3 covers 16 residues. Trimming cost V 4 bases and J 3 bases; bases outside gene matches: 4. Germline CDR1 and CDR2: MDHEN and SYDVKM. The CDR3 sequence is CASSSGTSGYTGELFF. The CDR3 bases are TGTGCCAGCAGTTCCGGGACTAGCGGCTACACCGGGGAGCTGTTTTTT.

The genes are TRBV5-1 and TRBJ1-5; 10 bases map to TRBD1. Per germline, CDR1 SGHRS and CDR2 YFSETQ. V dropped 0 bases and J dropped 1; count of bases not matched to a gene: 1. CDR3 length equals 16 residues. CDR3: CASSLGQGASNQPQHF. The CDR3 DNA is TGCGCCAGCAGCTTGGGACAGGGGGCGAGCAATCAGCCCCAGCATTTT.

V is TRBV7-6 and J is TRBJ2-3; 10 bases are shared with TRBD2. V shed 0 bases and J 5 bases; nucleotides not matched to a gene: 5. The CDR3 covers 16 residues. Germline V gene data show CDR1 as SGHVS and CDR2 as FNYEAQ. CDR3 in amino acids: CASSLARVAGGDTQYF. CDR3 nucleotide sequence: TGTGCCAGCAGCTTAGCGCGCGTAGCGGGGGGAGATACGCAGTATTTT. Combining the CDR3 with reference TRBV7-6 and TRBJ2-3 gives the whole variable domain GAGVSQSPRYKVTKRGQDVALRCDPISGHVSLYWYRQALGQGPEFLTYFNYEAQQDKSGLPNDRFSAERPEGSISTLTIQRTEQRDSAMYRCASSLARVAGGDTQYFGPGTRLTVL.

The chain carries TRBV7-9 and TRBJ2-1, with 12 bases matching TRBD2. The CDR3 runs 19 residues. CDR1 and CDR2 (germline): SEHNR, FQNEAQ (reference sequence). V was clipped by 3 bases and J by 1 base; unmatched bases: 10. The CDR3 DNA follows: TGTGCCAGCAGCTTCCAGACTAGCGGGAGTGGCCCTTCCTACAATGAGCAGTTCTTC. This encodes CASSFQTSGSGPSYNEQFF.

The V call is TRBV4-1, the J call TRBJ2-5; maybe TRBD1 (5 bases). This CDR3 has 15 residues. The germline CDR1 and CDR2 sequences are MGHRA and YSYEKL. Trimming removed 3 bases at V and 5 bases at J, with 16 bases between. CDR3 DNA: TGCGCCAGCAGCCACCTAGGGGCGAACAGTGAGACCCAGTACTTC. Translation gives CASSHLGANSETQYF.

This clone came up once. The CDR3 DNA is TGTGCCAGCAGGCAGGGTAGCAATCAGCCCCAGCATTTT. Its protein is CASRQGSNQPQHF. The V and J genes are TRBV7-9 and TRBJ1-5; weak D call: TRBD1 (5 bases). V lost 6 bases, J lost 0 bases, and 6 bases lay in between. The CDR3 length is 13 residues. Per germline, CDR1 SEHNR and CDR2 FQNEAQ (reference sequence).

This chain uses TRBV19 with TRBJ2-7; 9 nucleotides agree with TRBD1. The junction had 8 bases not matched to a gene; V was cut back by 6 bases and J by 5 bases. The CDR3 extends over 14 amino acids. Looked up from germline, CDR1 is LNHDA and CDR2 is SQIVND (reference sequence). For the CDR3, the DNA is TGTGCCAGTAGGCACCCGGGACAGGGCAACGAGCAGTACTTC. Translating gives CASRHPGQGNEQYF.

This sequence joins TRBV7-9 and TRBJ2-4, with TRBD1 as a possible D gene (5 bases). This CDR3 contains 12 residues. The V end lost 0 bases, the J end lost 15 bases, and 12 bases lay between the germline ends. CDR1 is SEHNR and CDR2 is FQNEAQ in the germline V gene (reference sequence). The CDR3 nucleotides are TGTGCCAGCAGCTTAGCGCAGGGCAAGCTGTACTTC. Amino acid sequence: CASSLAQGKLYF.

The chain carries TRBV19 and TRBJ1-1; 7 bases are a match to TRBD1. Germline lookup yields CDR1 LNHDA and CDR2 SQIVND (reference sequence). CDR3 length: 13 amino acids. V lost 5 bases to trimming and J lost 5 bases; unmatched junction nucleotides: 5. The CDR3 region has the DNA TGTGCCAGTAGTCGGGACAGTTTAACTGAAGCTTTCTTT. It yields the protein CASSRDSLTEAFF.

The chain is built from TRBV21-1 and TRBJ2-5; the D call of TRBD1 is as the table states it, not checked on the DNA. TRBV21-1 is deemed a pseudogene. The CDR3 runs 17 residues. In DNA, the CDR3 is TGTGCCAGCAGCAATGCCGACCGGGACAGGGAAGAGCAGACCCAGTACTTC. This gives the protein CASSNADRDREEQTQYF.

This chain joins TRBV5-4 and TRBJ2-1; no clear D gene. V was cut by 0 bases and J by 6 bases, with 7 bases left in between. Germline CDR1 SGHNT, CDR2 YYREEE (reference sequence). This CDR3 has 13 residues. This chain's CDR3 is CASSLVTVNEQFF. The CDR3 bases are TGTGCCAGCAGCTTGGTAACGGTCAATGAGCAGTTCTTC.

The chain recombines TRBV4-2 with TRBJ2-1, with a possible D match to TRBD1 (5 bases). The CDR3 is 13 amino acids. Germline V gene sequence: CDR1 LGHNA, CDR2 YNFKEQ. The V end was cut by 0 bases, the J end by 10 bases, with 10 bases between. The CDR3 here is CASSQDPTVEQFF. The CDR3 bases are TGTGCCAGCAGCCAAGATCCGACAGTCGAGCAGTTCTTC.

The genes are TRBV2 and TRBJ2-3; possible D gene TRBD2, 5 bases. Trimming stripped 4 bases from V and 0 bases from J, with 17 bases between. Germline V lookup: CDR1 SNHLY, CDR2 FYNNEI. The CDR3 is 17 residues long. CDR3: CASSGVPGVSSTDTQYF. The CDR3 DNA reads TGTGCCAGCAGTGGTGTGCCCGGGGTTTCTAGCACAGATACGCAGTATTTT.

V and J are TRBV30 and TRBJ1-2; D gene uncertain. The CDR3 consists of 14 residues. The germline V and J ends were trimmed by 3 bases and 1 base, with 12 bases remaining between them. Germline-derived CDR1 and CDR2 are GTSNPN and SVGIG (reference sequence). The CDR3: CAWRSPGNNYGYTF. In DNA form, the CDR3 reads TGTGCCTGGAGGTCCCCCGGGAATAACTATGGCTACACCTTC.

In DNA, the CDR3 is TGTGCCAGTAGTGCCGGGACTAGCGGGAGGATGGTATTGGGCTACAATGAGCAGTTCTTC. Protein: CASSAGTSGRMVLGYNEQFF. The rearrangement uses TRBV19 and TRBJ2-1, with 15 bases matching TRBD2. CDR3 length: 20 residues. Germline V lookup: CDR1 LNHDA, CDR2 SQIVND (reference sequence). V was pared by 5 bases and J by 3 bases, with 14 bases of the junction left unmatched.

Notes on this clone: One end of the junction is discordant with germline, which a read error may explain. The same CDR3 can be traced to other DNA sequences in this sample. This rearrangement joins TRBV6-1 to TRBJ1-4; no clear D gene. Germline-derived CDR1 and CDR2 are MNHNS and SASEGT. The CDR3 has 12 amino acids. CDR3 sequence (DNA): TGTGCCAGCTTTGGAGAGAAGGAAAAACTATTTTTT. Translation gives CASFGEKEKLFF.

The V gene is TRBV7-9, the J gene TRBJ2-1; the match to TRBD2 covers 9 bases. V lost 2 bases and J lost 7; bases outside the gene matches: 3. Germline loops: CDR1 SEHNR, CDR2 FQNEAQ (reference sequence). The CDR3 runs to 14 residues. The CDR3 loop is CASSLTGLANEQFF. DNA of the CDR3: TGTGCCAGCAGCTTAACGGGACTAGCAAATGAGCAGTTCTTC.

In DNA, the CDR3 is TGTGCCAGCAGCGGAGGAGCGGGGGATCCCTCAAATCAGCCCCAGCATTTT. Protein product: CASSGGAGDPSNQPQHF. V usage is TRBV9 and J usage is TRBJ1-5; possible D gene TRBD1, 5 bases. This CDR3 has 17 amino acids. Trimming stripped 3 bases from V and 4 bases from J, with 20 bases between. The germline CDR1 and CDR2 sequences are SGDLS and YYNGEE.

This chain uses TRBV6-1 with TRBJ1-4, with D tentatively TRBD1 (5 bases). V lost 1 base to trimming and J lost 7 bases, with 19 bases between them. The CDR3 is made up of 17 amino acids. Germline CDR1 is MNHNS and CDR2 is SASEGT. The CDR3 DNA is TGTGCCAGCAGTGAAGAATATTCGGGTTGGGGCAGTGAAAAACTGTTTTTT. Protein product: CASSEEYSGWGSEKLFF.

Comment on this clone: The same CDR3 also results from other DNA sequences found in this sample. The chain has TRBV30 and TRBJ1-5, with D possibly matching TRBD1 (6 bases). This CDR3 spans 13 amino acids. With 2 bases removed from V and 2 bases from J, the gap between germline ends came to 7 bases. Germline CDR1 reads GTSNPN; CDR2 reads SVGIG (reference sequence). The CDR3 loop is CAWSSGGNQPQHF. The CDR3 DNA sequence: TGTGCCTGGAGTTCAGGGGGCAATCAGCCCCAGCATTTT.

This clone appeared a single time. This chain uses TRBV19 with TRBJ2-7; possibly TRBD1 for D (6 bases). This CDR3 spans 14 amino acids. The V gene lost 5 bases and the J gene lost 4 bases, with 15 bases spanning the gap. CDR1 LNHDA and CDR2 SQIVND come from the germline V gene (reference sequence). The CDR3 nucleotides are TGTGCCAGTAGTCCAACAGGGTCTGAGTACGAGCAGTACTTC. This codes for CASSPTGSEYEQYF.

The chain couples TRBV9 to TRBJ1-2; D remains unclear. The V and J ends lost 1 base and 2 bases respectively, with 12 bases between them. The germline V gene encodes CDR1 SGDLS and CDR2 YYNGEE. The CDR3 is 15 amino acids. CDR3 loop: CASSVTPVANYGYTF. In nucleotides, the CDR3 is TGTGCCAGCAGCGTAACGCCAGTTGCCAACTATGGCTACACCTTC.

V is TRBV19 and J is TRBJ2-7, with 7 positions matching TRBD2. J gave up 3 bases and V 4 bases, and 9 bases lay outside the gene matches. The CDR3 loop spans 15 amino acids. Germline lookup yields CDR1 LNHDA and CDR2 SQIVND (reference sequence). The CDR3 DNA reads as TGTGCCAGTAGTAGGGGAGCGGGACTATTCTACGAGCAGTACTTC. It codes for CASSRGAGLFYEQYF.

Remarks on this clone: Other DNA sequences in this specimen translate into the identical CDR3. CDR3 DNA: TGTGCCAGCTCACCCGGGATGAACACTGAAGCTTTCTTT. Its protein is CASSPGMNTEAFF. V usage is TRBV18 and J usage is TRBJ1-1; D remains unclear. This CDR3 has 13 amino acids. CDR1 and CDR2 (germline): KGHSH, LQKENI. V lost 3 bases to trimming and J lost 0 bases, with 5 bases between them.